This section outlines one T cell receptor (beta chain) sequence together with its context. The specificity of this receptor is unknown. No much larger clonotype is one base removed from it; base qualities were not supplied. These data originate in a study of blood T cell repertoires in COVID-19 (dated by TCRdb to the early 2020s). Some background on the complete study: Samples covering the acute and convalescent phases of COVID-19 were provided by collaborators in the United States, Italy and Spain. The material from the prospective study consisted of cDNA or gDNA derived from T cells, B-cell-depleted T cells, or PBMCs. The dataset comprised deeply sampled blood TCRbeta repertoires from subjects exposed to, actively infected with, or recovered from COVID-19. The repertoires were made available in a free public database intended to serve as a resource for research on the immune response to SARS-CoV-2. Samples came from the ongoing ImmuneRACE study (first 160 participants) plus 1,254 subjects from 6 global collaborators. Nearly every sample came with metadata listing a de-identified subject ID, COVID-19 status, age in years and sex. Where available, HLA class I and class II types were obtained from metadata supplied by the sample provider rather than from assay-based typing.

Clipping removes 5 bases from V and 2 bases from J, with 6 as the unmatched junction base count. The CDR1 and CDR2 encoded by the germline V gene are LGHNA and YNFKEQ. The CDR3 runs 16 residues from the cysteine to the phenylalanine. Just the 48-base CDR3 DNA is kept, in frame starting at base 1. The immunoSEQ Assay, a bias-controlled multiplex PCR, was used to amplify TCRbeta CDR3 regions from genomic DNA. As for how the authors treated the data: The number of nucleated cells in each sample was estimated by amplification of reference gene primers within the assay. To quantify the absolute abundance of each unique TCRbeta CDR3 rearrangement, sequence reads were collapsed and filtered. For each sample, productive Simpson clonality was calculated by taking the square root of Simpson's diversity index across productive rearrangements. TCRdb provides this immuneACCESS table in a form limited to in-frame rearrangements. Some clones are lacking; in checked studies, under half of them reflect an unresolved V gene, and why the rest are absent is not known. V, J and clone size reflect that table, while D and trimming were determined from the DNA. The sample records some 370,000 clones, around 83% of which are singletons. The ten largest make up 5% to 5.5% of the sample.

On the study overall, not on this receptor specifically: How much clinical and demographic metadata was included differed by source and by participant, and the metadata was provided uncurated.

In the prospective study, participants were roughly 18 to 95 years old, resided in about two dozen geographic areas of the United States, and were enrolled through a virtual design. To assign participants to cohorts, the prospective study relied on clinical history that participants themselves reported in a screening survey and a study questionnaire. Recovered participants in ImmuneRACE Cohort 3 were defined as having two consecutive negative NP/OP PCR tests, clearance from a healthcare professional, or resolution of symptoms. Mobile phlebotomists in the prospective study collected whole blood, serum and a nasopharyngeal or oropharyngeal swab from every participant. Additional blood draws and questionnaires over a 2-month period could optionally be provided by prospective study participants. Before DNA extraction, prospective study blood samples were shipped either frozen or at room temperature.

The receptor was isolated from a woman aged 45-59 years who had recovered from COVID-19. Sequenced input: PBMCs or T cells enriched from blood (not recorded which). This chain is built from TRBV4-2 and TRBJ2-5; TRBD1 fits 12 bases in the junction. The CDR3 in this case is CASSYGTGGFQETQYF. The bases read TGTGCCAGCAGCTACGGGACAGGGGGCTTTCAAGAGACCCAGTACTTC.